The 21 T cell receptor beta chains reported below all come from one sample, sequenced in a study of CD8+CD57+ T cells in acquired aplastic anemia. The template for TCR beta VDJ and CDR3 sequence profiling was genomic DNA. MiXCR, run by TCRdb on the reads, gives a single entry per CDR3 protein. Of some 190,000 distinct CDR3 sequences detected, around half appear once; the ten largest clones hold about 16%. Sequencing was carried out using sorted CD4+, CD8+, or CD8+CD57+ T cells (not recorded which) from PBMCs. All receptors come from a human donor in good health, serving as a control.

DNA for the CDR3: TGTGCCAGCAGCTTATCTGCCGATTTAGTGACCCTCCACTTT. This codes for CASSLSADLVTLHF. The chain carries TRBV7-3 and TRBJ1-6; D gene unclear. CDR1 and CDR2 (germline): SGHTA, FQGTGA. V was pared by 2 bases and J by 14 bases, with 16 bases between. The CDR3 loop spans 14 amino acids.

This clonotype was found many times. The V call is TRBV7-8, the J call TRBJ2-1, with 9 bases matching TRBD2. The CDR3 runs 15 residues. V was clipped by 1 base and J by 7 bases; unmatched bases: 5. The germline V gene has CDR1 SGHVS and CDR2 FQNEAQ. The CDR3 DNA reads as TGTGCCAGCAGCTTAGGAGCGGGGGGAACTAATGAGCAGTTCTTC. Protein: CASSLGAGGTNEQFF.

This clonotype showed up many times. The chain has TRBV24-1 and TRBJ1-2, with 7 bases lining up with TRBD1. Germline V lookup: CDR1 KGHDR, CDR2 SFDVKD. With V trimmed by 3 bases and J by 10 bases, 10 bases remained unmatched. The CDR3 runs to 14 residues. CDR3 amino acids: CATSDGGTDWLYTF. The CDR3 DNA reads TGTGCCACCAGTGATGGGGGGACAGACTGGCTCTACACCTTC.

This clonotype was seen a handful of times. This chain links TRBV7-8 with TRBJ2-7, with a weak D call TRBD1 (6 bases). The ends were cut back, 1 base at V and 2 bases at J, with 12 bases in the middle. Germline V gene sequence: CDR1 SGHVS, CDR2 FQNEAQ. The CDR3 consists of 15 residues. The CDR3 sequence: CASSLVDRMAYEQYF. CDR3 in DNA: TGTGCCAGCAGCTTAGTTGACAGGATGGCCTACGAGCAGTACTTC.

This sequence joins TRBV6-2 or TRBV6-3 and TRBJ2-5; no clear D. The V end lost 10 bases, the J end lost 2 bases, and 11 bases lay between the germline ends. Germline values: CDR1 MNHEY, CDR2 SVGEGT. The CDR3 extends over 12 amino acids. For the CDR3, the DNA is TGTGCCACCGCTAACGGACAAGAGACCCAGTACTTC. Translated, it gives CATANGQETQYF.

In this sample, this clonotype turned up many times. The genes are TRBV7-2 and TRBJ1-1; D uncertain. V lost 5 bases, J lost 10 bases, and 20 bases lay in between. CDR1 is SGHTA, CDR2 FQGNSA, per germline. The CDR3 extends over 14 amino acids. CDR3 in amino acids: CASSPGRVEFLAFF. In DNA form, the CDR3 reads TGTGCCAGCAGCCCCGGACGGGTCGAATTTCTAGCTTTCTTT.

This clonotype is termed medium-sized. The gene calls are TRBV24-1 and TRBJ1-2; no firm D call. Per germline, CDR1 KGHDR and CDR2 SFDVKD. The germline V and J ends were trimmed by 4 bases and 3 bases, with 8 bases remaining between them. The CDR3 sequence is 13 residues long. CDR3 protein: CATSDFTDYGYTF. Here the CDR3 DNA reads TGTGCCACCAGTGACTTCACCGACTATGGCTACACCTTC.

This sequence joins TRBV10-3 and TRBJ1-1; weak D call: TRBD1 (6 bases). Trimming removed 5 bases from V and 2 bases from J, with 12 bases in between. Germline CDR1 and CDR2: ENHRY and SYGVKD. The CDR3 spans 14 residues. The CDR3: CAISSNRVNTEAFF. CDR3 nucleotides: TGTGCCATCAGTTCTAACAGGGTTAACACTGAAGCTTTCTTT.

The V gene is TRBV28, the J gene TRBJ2-3, with D perhaps TRBD2 (6 bases). The CDR3 consists of 15 residues. Germline lookup yields CDR1 MDHEN and CDR2 SYDVKM. Trimming cost V 9 bases and J 5 bases, with 21 bases left between them. As DNA, the CDR3 is TGTGCCAGTTCCTCTCTGGAGGGCCGATTAGATACGCAGTATTTT. Amino acids: CASSSLEGRLDTQYF.

V and J are TRBV29-1 and TRBJ2-7; 10 positions match TRBD1. Looked up from germline, CDR1 is SQVTM and CDR2 is ANQGSEA. CDR3 length equals 16 residues. V was pared by 3 bases and J by 0 bases, with 8 bases of the junction left unmatched. DNA for the CDR3: TGCAGCGTTGACGTGAGGACAGGGGGAGTCTCCTACGAGCAGTACTTC. Translating it yields CSVDVRTGGVSYEQYF.

This clonotype was seen repeatedly, ten times or more. This CDR3 reads CAISYGQGAGGYTF. CDR3 DNA: TGTGCCATCAGTTACGGACAGGGGGCTGGTGGCTACACCTTC. The chain is built from TRBV10-3 and TRBJ1-2; 11 nucleotides align to TRBD1. J was trimmed by 7 bases and V by 5 bases; bases with no gene match: 6. The V gene's germline CDR1 is ENHRY and CDR2 SYGVKD. The CDR3 has 14 amino acids.

The chain links TRBV7-9 to TRBJ1-6, with no clear D. CDR3 length equals 14 residues. Looked up from germline, CDR1 is SEHNR and CDR2 is FQNEAQ (reference sequence). V gave up 1 base and J gave up 4 bases, with 5 bases separating them. The CDR3: CASSLEQYNSPLHF. In DNA form, the CDR3 reads TGTGCCAGCAGCTTAGAACAGTATAATTCACCCCTCCACTTT. The complete variable domain, with remaining parts taken from reference TRBV7-9 and TRBJ1-6, reads DTGVSQNPRHKITKRGQNVTFRCDPISEHNRLYWYRQTLGQGPEFLTYFQNEAQLEKSRLLSDRFSAERPKGSFSTLEIQRTEQGDSAMYLCASSLEQYNSPLHFGNGTRLTVT.

The V and J genes are TRBV19 and TRBJ1-5; TRBD1 might be the D (5 bases). The germline V gene encodes CDR1 LNHDA and CDR2 SQIVND (reference sequence). The CDR3 runs to 14 residues. Trimming pared 2 bases from V and 3 bases from J, leaving 8 bases between. This CDR3 is CASSIRGDNQPQHF. The CDR3 DNA sequence: TGTGCCAGTAGTATACGGGGGGACAATCAGCCCCAGCATTTT.

About this clonotype: Being one base from a much bigger clone, this may be a read error. The missing conserved phenylalanine or tryptophan at the end of this CDR3 makes a read error likely. The chain has TRBV27 and TRBJ2-7; a possible D gene is TRBD1 (6 bases). V lost 5 bases and J lost 1, with 12 bases in between. The CDR3 is 14 amino acids. CDR1 and CDR2 from the germline V gene are MNHEY and SMNVEV (reference sequence). CDR3 protein: CASSLKDSSYEQYL. CDR3 sequence (DNA): TGTGCCAGCAGTCTCAAGGACAGTTCCTACGAGCAGTACCTC.

This clonotype was seen more than once but under ten times. A much larger clone lies a single base off, so this may be a read error. The CDR3 end shows no conserved phenylalanine or tryptophan, and so a read error is likely. CDR3 DNA sequence: TGCAGTGCTAGTTCCAGGAGTTATGGCTACACCTCC. This codes for CSASSRSYGYTS. The chain combines TRBV20-1 with TRBJ1-2; D uncertain. This CDR3 contains 12 residues. V lost 3 bases and J 5 bases, leaving 10 bases between the germline ends. Germline CDR1 is DFQATT and CDR2 is SNEGSKA (reference sequence).

The CDR3 sequence is CASTSLPWEGMSNQPQHF. The CDR3 region has the DNA TGTGCCAGCACCTCCCTACCGTGGGAGGGAATGAGCAATCAGCCCCAGCATTTT. J is TRBJ1-5 and V is TRBV6-2 or TRBV6-3; no clear D gene. CDR3 length: 18 amino acids. Germline V CDR1 and CDR2: MNHEY, SVGEGT. V lost 7 bases and J lost 1, with 23 bases in between.

This chain links TRBV10-1 with TRBJ2-2, with a weak D call TRBD1 (5 bases). The CDR3 loop spans 13 amino acids. V was clipped by 3 bases and J by 3 bases, with 5 bases between them. The germline CDR1 and CDR2 sequences are WNHNN and SYGVQD (reference sequence). The CDR3 protein is CASSDRDTGELFF. The CDR3 DNA is TGCGCCAGCAGTGACAGGGACACCGGGGAGCTGTTTTTT.

There are many counts of this clonotype. The chain recombines TRBV20-1 with TRBJ2-2; 7 nucleotides match TRBD2. J lost 0 bases, V lost 6 bases, and 19 bases had no gene match. Germline CDR1 reads DFQATT; CDR2 reads SNEGSKA (reference sequence). The CDR3 consists of 19 residues. CDR3 loop: CSALWVGPGREPNTGELFF. The CDR3 bases are TGCAGTGCCCTCTGGGTGGGCCCTGGGAGGGAACCGAACACCGGGGAGCTGTTTTTT.

This clonotype was picked up one time. The rearrangement joins TRBV10-3 to TRBJ2-3; 15 nucleotides line up with TRBD2. The germline gives CDR1 ENHRY, CDR2 SYGVKD. Germline trimming cut 6 bases from V and 6 bases from J; bases unmatched to any gene: 1. CDR3 length: 14 residues. The DNA of the CDR3 is TGTGCCATCAGGGGGACTAGCGGGGGGGATACGCAGTATTTT. Amino acids: CAIRGTSGGDTQYF.

The chain uses TRBV2 and TRBJ1-6; maybe TRBD1 (5 bases). V shed 7 bases and J shed 9 bases, with 25 bases lying between them. Germline V lookup: CDR1 SNHLY, CDR2 FYNNEI. The CDR3 spans 17 residues. Here the CDR3 reads CASNLLGYSGGASPLHF. The CDR3 nucleotides are TGTGCCAGCAATCTATTAGGGTACTCTGGGGGAGCTTCACCCCTCCACTTT.

This clonotype was seen at least ten times. V and J are TRBV20-1 and TRBJ2-5, with TRBD2 as a possible D gene (5 bases). CDR1 is DFQATT, CDR2 SNEGSKA, per germline (reference sequence). The CDR3 sequence is 13 residues long. The V and J ends lost 1 base and 5 bases respectively, with 11 bases between them. In nucleotides, the CDR3 is TGCAGTGCTAGAGTAGCGCTCCTCGAGACCCAGTACTTC. Residues: CSARVALLETQYF.